These 11 T cell receptor beta chains were all obtained from the same sample, sequenced in a study of T-cell reconstitution after alpha-beta-depleted transplantation in children. This sample's TCRbeta library carried unique molecular identifier barcodes. TCRdb recomputed calls from the PCR reads with MiXCR, one row per CDR3 protein. The table shows some 550,000 distinct CDR3 sequences, with 23% occurring only once. Material: PBMCs, mostly from graft donor cells, obtained 360 days after TCRalphabeta/CD19-depleted stem cell transplant. Receptors were obtained from a boy in the first two years of life who had a stem cell transplant for acute myeloid leukemia, so the T cells may come from the graft donor.

This clonotype was picked up many times. J is TRBJ2-3 and V is TRBV4-3; D is perhaps TRBD1 (5 bases). This CDR3 is built from 16 residues. CDR1 and CDR2 (germline): LGHNA, YSLEER. Trimming removed 1 base at V and 3 bases at J, with 14 bases between. CDR3 in amino acids: CASSQGLAGNTDTQYF. The CDR3 DNA follows: TGCGCCAGCAGCCAAGGGTTGGCAGGGAATACAGATACGCAGTATTTT.

This clonotype was picked up many times. The V gene is TRBV28, the J gene TRBJ2-3; D gene ambiguous. The V end lost 6 bases, the J end lost 0 bases, and 10 bases lay between the germline ends. CDR1 is MDHEN, CDR2 SYDVKM, per germline. The CDR3 contains 14 residues. Here the CDR3 reads CASRLSASTDTQYF. The CDR3 DNA reads as TGTGCCAGCAGGTTGTCGGCTAGCACAGATACGCAGTATTTT.

This clonotype was observed a few times. This rearrangement joins TRBV6-1 to TRBJ2-1; possible D gene TRBD1, 5 bases. The ends were cut back, 2 bases at V and 8 bases at J, with 7 bases in the middle. This CDR3 is built from 12 residues. CDR1 is MNHNS, CDR2 SASEGT, per germline. CDR3 loop: CASSETGYEQFF. CDR3 coding DNA: TGTGCCAGCAGTGAAACAGGCTATGAGCAGTTCTTC.

Only a few counts were recorded for this clonotype. The chain has TRBV6-1 and TRBJ2-1; 11 nucleotides agree with TRBD1. The germline CDR1 and CDR2 sequences are MNHNS and SASEGT. The CDR3 extends over 13 amino acids. V trimming: 4 bases; J trimming: 9 bases; junction bases outside the gene matches: 2. The CDR3 loop reads CASSGTGGSEQFF. CDR3 nucleotide sequence: TGTGCCAGCAGTGGGACAGGGGGCAGTGAGCAGTTCTTC.

This chain joins TRBV7-9 and TRBJ2-7, with D possibly called TRBD1 or TRBD2 (6 bases each). Trimming pared 0 bases from V and 7 bases from J, leaving 13 bases between. The V gene's germline CDR1 is SEHNR and CDR2 FQNEAQ (reference sequence). This CDR3 spans 14 amino acids. The CDR3 DNA sequence: TGTGCCAGCAGCTTAGCGCCACAGGGAGGAGAGCAGTACGTC. Protein sequence: CASSLAPQGGEQYV.

This clonotype was detected many times. The rearrangement uses TRBV20-1 and TRBJ2-5; no firm D call. This CDR3 region has 12 residues. Germline CDR1 reads DFQATT; CDR2 reads SNEGSKA (reference sequence). Trimming removed 6 bases from V and 2 bases from J, with 10 bases in between. Written as DNA, the CDR3 is TGCAGTGCGTTGACTCGACAAGAGACCCAGTACTTC. It translates to CSALTRQETQYF.

The chain carries TRBV12-3 or TRBV12-4 and TRBJ1-1; D ambiguous. V was clipped by 3 bases and J by 8 bases, with 10 bases between them. This CDR3 is 12 amino acids long. The CDR3 coding sequence is TGTGCCAGCAGTTTTTGGGCAGCCGAAGCTTTCTTT. Encoded protein: CASSFWAAEAFF.

The V gene is TRBV20-1, the J gene TRBJ2-2; TRBD1 or TRBD2 may be the D gene (5 bases each). Between the trimmed V and J ends, which lost 2 bases and 5 bases, there was a span of 9 bases. The germline gives CDR1 DFQATT, CDR2 SNEGSKA (reference sequence). This CDR3 has 13 residues. This chain's CDR3 is CSARTWGTGELFF. CDR3 nucleotide sequence: TGCAGTGCTAGAACGTGGGGGACCGGGGAGCTGTTTTTT.

This clonotype was counted at least ten times. The V call is TRBV12-3 or TRBV12-4, the J call TRBJ2-7, with D perhaps matching TRBD1 (6 bases). V was clipped by 3 bases and J by 3 bases, with 9 bases between them. The CDR3 extends over 13 amino acids. The CDR3 region is CASSFRGNYEQYF. The CDR3 DNA reads as TGTGCCAGCAGTTTCAGGGGAAACTACGAGCAGTACTTC.

V and J are TRBV7-2 and TRBJ1-4; maybe TRBD1 (6 bases). V was pared by 1 base and J by 1 base, with 13 bases between. Germline V lookup: CDR1 SGHTA, CDR2 FQGNSA. The CDR3 extends over 17 amino acids. CDR3 nucleotides: TGTGCCAGCAGCTTAGTGGGGGCCAGGGGAACTAATGAAAAACTGTTTTTT. Protein: CASSLVGARGTNEKLFF. Full variable domain (remainder filled in from reference TRBV7-2 and TRBJ1-4): GAGVSQSPSNKVTEKGKDVELRCDPISGHTALYWYRQSLGQGLEFLIYFQGNSAPDKSGLPSDRFSAERTGGSVSTLTIQRTQQEDSAVYLCASSLVGARGTNEKLFFGSGTQLSVL.

This clonotype has a handful of counts. The chain is built from TRBV10-3 and TRBJ2-7; D is tentatively TRBD1 or TRBD2 (5 bases each). This CDR3 is built from 16 residues. Germline V gene sequence: CDR1 ENHRY, CDR2 SYGVKD. V was trimmed by 3 bases and J by 1 base, leaving 16 bases between them. CDR3 in DNA: TGTGCCATCAGTGACCCGGGACGCCAAGGATCCTACGAGCAGTACGTC. Its protein product is CAISDPGRQGSYEQYV.